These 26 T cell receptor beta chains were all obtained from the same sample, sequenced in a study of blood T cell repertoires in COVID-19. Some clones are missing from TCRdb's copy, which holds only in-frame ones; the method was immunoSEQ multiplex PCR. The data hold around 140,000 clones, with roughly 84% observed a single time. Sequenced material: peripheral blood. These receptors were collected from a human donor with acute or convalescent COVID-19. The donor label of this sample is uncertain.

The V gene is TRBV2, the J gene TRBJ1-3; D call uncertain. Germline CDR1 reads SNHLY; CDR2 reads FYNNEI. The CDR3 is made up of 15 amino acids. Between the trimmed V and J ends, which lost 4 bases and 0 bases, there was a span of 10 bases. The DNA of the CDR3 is TGTGCCAGCAGTGCTTCCGTGAGCTCTGGAAACACCATATATTTT. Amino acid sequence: CASSASVSSGNTIYF.

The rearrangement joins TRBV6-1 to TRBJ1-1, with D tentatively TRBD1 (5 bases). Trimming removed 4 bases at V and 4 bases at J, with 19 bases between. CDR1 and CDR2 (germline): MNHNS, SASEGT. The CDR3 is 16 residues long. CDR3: CASSALAGPTSTEAFF. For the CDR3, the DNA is TGTGCCAGCAGTGCGCTGGCAGGGCCCACCAGCACTGAAGCTTTCTTT.

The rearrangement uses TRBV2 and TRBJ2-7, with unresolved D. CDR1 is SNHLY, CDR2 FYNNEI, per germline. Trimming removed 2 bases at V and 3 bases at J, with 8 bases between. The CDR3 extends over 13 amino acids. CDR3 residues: CASSEYPDYEQYV. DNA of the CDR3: TGTGCCAGCAGTGAATACCCAGACTACGAGCAGTACGTC.

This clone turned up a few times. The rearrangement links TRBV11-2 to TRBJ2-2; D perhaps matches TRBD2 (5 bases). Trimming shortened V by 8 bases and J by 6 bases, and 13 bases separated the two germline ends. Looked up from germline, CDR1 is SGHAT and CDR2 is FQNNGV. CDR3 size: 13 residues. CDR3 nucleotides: TGTGCCAGCCGACTACTCGGGGCCGGGGAGCTGTTTTTT. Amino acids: CASRLLGAGELFF.

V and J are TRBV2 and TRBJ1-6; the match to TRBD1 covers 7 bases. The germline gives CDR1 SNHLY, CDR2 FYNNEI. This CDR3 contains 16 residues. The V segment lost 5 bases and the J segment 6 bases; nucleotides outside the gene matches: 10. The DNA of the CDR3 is TGTGCCAGCAGTCCTTCCCCAGGACAGGTTAATTCACCCCTCCACTTT. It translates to CASSPSPGQVNSPLHF.

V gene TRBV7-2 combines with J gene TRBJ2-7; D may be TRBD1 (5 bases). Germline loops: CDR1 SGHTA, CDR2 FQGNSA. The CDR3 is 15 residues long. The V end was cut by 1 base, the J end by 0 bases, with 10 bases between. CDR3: CASSLDARDSYEQYF. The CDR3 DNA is TGTGCCAGCAGCTTAGACGCCAGGGACTCCTACGAGCAGTACTTC.

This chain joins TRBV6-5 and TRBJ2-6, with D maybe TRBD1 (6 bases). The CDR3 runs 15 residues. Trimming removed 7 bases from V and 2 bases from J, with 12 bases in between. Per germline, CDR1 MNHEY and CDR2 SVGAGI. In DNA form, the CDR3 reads TGTGCCAGCAAGGGGGATTGGGCTGGGGCCAACGTCCTGACTTTC. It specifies CASKGDWAGANVLTF.

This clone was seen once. CDR3 bases: TGTGCCAGCAGCTCAACGCAGGCGGGGGAACAAGAGACCCAGTACTTC. Translation gives CASSSTQAGEQETQYF. The chain employs TRBV7-9 and TRBJ2-5; 7 bases align to TRBD2. CDR1 is SEHNR and CDR2 is FQNEAQ in the germline V gene (reference sequence). The CDR3 has 16 amino acids. Trimming took 4 bases from V and 2 from J; bases not matched to a gene: 10.

The CDR3 DNA sequence: TGTGCCAGCAGCTTAGGGTGGACTAGCTCCTACAATGAGCAGTTCTTC. Encoded protein: CASSLGWTSSYNEQFF. The V gene is TRBV11-1, the J gene TRBJ2-1, with 7 bases aligning to TRBD2. V lost 1 base, J lost 0 bases, and 3 bases stayed unmatched. Germline CDR1 and CDR2: SGHAT and FQDESV (reference sequence). This CDR3 spans 16 amino acids.

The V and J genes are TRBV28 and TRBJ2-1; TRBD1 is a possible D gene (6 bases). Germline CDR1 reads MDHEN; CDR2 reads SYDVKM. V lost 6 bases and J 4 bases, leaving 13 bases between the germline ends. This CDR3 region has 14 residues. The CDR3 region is CASSPRGSYNEQFF. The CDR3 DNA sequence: TGTGCCAGCAGCCCTAGGGGGTCATACAATGAGCAGTTCTTC.

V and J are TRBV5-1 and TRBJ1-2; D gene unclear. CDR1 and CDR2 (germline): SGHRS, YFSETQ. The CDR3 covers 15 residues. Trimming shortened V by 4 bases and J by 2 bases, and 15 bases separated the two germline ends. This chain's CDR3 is CASSPQSGQNYGYTF. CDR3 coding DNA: TGCGCCAGCAGCCCCCAAAGTGGGCAGAACTATGGCTACACCTTC.

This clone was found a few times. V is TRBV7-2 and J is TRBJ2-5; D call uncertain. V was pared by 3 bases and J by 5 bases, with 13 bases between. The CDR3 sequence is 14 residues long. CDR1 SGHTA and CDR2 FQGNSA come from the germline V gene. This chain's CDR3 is CASSFPLLLETQYF. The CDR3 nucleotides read TGTGCCAGCAGCTTTCCCCTCTTACTTGAGACCCAGTACTTC.

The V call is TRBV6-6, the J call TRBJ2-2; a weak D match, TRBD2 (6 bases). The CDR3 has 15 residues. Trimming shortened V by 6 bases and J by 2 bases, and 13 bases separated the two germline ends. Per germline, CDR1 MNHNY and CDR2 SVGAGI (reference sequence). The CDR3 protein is CASSPRGLNTGELFF. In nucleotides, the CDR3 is TGTGCCAGCAGCCCTCGGGGGTTAAACACCGGGGAGCTGTTTTTT.

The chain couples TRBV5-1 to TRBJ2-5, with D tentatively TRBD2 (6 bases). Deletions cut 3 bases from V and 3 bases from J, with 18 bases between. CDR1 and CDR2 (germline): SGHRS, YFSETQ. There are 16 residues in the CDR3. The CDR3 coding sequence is TGCGCCAGCAGCTCTAGACCCGGGAGAATGGAAGAGACCCAGTACTTC. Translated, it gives CASSSRPGRMEETQYF.

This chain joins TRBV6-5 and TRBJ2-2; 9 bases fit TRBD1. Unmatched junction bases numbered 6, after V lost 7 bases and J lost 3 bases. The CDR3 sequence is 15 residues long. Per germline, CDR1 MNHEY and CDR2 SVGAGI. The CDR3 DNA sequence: TGTGCCAGCAACCCGGACAGGGGAGACACCGGGGAGCTGTTTTTT. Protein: CASNPDRGDTGELFF.

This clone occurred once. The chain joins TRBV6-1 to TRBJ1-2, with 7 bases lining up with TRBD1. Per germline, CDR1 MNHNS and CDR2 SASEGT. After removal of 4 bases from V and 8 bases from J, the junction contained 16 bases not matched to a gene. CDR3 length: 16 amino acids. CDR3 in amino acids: CASSGYSTGVVRGYTF. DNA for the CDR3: TGTGCCAGCAGTGGCTACTCTACAGGGGTCGTTCGCGGCTACACCTTC.

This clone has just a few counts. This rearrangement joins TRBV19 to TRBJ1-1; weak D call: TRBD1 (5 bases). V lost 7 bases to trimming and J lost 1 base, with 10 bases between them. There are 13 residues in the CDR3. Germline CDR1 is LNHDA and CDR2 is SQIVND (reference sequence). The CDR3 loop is CASNGGGNTEAFF. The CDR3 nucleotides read TGTGCCAGTAATGGCGGGGGGAACACTGAAGCTTTCTTT.

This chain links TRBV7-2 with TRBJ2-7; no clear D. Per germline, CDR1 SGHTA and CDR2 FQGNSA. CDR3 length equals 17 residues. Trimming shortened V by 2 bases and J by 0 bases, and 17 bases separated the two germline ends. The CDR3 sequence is CASSLSSTGPLSYEQYF. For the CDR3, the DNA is TGTGCCAGCAGCTTATCATCGACGGGTCCCCTCTCCTACGAGCAGTACTTC. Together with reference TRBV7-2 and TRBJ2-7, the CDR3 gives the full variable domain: GAGVSQSPSNKVTEKGKDVELRCDPISGHTALYWYRQSLGQGLEFLIYFQGNSAPDKSGLPSDRFSAERTGGSVSTLTIQRTQQEDSAVYLCASSLSSTGPLSYEQYFGPGTRLTVT.

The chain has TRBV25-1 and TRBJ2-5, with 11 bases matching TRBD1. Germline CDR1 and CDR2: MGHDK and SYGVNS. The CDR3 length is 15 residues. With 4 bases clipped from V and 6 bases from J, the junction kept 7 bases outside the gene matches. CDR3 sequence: CASSAPGTGGQTQYF. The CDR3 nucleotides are TGTGCCAGCAGTGCTCCCGGGACAGGGGGTCAGACCCAGTACTTC.

The CDR3 reads CASSPGGWQETQYF. The CDR3 region has the DNA TGTGCCAGCAGCCCCGGGGGGTGGCAAGAGACCCAGTACTTC. The V call is TRBV7-3, the J call TRBJ2-5; 7 nucleotides align to TRBD2. V gave up 5 bases and J gave up 2 bases; unmatched junction bases: 5. Germline CDR1 and CDR2: SGHTA and FQGTGA. CDR3 length: 14 residues.

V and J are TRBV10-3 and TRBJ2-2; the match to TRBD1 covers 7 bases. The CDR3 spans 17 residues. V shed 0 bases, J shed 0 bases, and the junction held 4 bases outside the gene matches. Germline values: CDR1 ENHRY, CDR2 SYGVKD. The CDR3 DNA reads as TGTGCCATCAGTGAGTCCTCCGGGACAGCGAACACCGGGGAGCTGTTTTTT. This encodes CAISESSGTANTGELFF.

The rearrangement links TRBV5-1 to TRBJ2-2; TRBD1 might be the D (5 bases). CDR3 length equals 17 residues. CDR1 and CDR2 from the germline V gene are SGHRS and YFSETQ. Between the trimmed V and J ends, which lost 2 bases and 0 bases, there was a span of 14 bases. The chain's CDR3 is CASSFALTAANTGELFF. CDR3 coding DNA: TGCGCCAGCAGCTTTGCACTGACAGCCGCGAACACCGGGGAGCTGTTTTTT.

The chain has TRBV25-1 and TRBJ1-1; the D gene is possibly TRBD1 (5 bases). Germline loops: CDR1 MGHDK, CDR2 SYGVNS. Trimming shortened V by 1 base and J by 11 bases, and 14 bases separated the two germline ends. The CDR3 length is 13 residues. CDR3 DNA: TGTGCCAGCAGTGAATTGGAAGGGGCGCGGGCTTTCTTT. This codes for CASSELEGARAFF. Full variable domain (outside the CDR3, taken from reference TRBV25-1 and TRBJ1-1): EADIYQTPRYLVIGTGKKITLECSQTMGHDKMYWYQQDPGMELHLIHYSYGVNSTEKGDLSSESTVSRIRTEHFPLTLESARPSHTSQYLCASSELEGARAFFGQGTRLTVV.

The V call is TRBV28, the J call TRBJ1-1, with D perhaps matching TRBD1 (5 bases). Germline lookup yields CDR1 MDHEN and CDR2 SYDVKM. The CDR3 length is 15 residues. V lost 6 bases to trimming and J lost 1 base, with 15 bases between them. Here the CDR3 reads CASRLGRQGNTEAFF. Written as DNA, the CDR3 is TGTGCCAGCAGGCTTGGGCGCCAGGGGAACACTGAAGCTTTCTTT. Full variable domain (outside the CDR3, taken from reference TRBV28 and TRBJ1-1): DVKVTQSSRYLVKRTGEKVFLECVQDMDHENMFWYRQDPGLGLRLIYFSYDVKMKEKGDIPEGYSVSREKKERFSLILESASTNQTSMYLCASRLGRQGNTEAFFGQGTRLTVV.

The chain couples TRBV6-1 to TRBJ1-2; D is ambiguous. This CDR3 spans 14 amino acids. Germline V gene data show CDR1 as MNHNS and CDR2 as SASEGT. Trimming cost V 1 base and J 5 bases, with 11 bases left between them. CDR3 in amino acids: CASSEGRSLYGYTF. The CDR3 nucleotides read TGTGCCAGCAGTGAAGGGCGTAGCCTGTATGGCTACACCTTC.

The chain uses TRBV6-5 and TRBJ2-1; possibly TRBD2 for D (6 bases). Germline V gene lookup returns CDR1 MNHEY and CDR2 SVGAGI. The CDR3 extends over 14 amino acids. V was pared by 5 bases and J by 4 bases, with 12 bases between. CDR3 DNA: TGTGCCAGCAGTCAGAGGGACTTTTACAATGAGCAGTTCTTC. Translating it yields CASSQRDFYNEQFF.